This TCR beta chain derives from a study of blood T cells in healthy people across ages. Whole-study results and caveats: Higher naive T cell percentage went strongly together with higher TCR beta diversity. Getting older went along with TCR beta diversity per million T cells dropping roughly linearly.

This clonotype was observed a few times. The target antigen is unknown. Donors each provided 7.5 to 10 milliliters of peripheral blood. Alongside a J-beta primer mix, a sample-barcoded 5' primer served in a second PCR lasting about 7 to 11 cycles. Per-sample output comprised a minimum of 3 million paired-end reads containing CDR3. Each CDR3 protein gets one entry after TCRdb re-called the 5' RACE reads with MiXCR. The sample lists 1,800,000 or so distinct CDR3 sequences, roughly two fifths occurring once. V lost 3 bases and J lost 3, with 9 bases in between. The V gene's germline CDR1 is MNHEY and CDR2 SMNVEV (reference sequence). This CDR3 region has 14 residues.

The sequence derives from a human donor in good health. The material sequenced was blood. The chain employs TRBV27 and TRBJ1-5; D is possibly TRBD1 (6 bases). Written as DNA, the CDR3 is TGTGCCAGCAGTTTTACAGGGATCAATCAGCCCCAGCATTTT. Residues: CASSFTGINQPQHF.